This T cell receptor beta chain was sequenced during a study of T cell clones after liver transplantation. Sequenced by immunoSEQ multiplex PCR; TCRdb stores in-frame clones only, minus some. The table lists about 76,000 clones, approximately 87% of them singletons, with 2.5% to 3.5% in the top ten. This receptor was obtained from a human patient who received a liver transplant. A subset of T cells may come from the graft donor. Sample: CD4+ T cells from blood, taken at the 22-month timepoint.

CDR3 sequence reads: CASRPFYQETQYF. In DNA, the CDR3 is TGTGCCAGCAGACCTTTCTACCAAGAGACCCAGTACTTC. This sequence joins TRBV6-4 and TRBJ2-5, with D uncertain. This CDR3 comprises 13 residues. The V and J ends lost 6 bases and 0 bases respectively, with 8 bases between them. CDR1 is MRHNA and CDR2 is SNTAGT in the germline V gene.